This entry lists 11 T cell receptor beta chains sequenced from one sample in a study of T-cell reconstitution after alpha-beta-depleted transplantation in children. Unique molecular identifiers featured in how the TCRbeta library was prepared. TCRdb re-called the PCR reads with MiXCR, one entry per CDR3 protein. Here the sample spans 420,000 or so distinct CDR3 sequences, about 11% being singletons. Specimen: PBMCs from the stem cell graft donor, collected from the stem cell graft. These receptors were taken from a human donor who donated a stem cell graft to a child with acute myeloid leukemia.

This clonotype was recorded a few times. V gene TRBV6-1 combines with J gene TRBJ1-2; 7 bases align to TRBD1. CDR3 length equals 14 residues. CDR1 and CDR2 from the germline V gene are MNHNS and SASEGT. The V gene end was trimmed by 5 bases and the J gene end by 3 bases; junction bases not matched to a gene: 6. This CDR3 reads CASSRQGIDYGYTF. CDR3 bases: TGTGCCAGCAGTCGACAGGGAATCGACTATGGCTACACCTTC.

As for this clonotype: A much larger clone lies one base from this, so it may be a read error. The genes are TRBV6-1 and TRBJ2-7; D is uncertain. This CDR3 spans 10 amino acids. V was pared by 5 bases and J by 2 bases, with 1 base between. CDR1 MNHNS and CDR2 SASEGT come from the germline V gene. The CDR3 is CASSPYEQYF. The CDR3 nucleotides are TGTGCCAGCAGTCCCTACGAGCAGTACTTC.

This clonotype has more than one count but fewer than ten. This rearrangement joins TRBV29-1 to TRBJ2-6; D ambiguous. V lost 7 bases and J 2 bases, leaving 9 bases between the germline ends. CDR1 is SQVTM, CDR2 ANQGSEA, per germline. The CDR3 extends over 13 amino acids. DNA of the CDR3: TGCAGCGCCGCCCGGGCTGGGGCCAACGTCCTGACTTTC. This translates into CSAARAGANVLTF.

This clonotype appeared a few times. The gene calls are TRBV29-1 and TRBJ2-7, with 11 bases lining up with TRBD1. The CDR3 has 13 residues. Germline V gives CDR1 SQVTM, CDR2 ANQGSEA. J was trimmed by 2 bases and V by 6 bases; bases with no gene match: 3. The CDR3 loop is CSVGQGATYEQYF. CDR3 bases: TGCAGCGTCGGACAGGGGGCTACCTACGAGCAGTACTTC.

This clonotype was seen at least ten times. This chain connects TRBV20-1 to TRBJ2-5; 13 bases are shared with TRBD2. Germline loops: CDR1 DFQATT, CDR2 SNEGSKA (reference sequence). The CDR3 spans 15 residues. Trimming took 5 bases from V and 1 from J; bases not matched to a gene: 4. CDR3 region: CSAETSGGSQETQYF. CDR3 DNA sequence: TGCAGTGCTGAGACTAGCGGGGGGTCCCAAGAGACCCAGTACTTC.

This clonotype was observed at least ten times. The chain employs TRBV5-1 and TRBJ2-7; D call uncertain. Germline lookup yields CDR1 SGHRS and CDR2 YFSETQ. Trimming removed 0 bases from V and 5 bases from J, with 6 bases in between. This CDR3 is 12 amino acids long. The CDR3 bases are TGCGCCAGCAGCTTGGCAGGAAACGAGCAGTACTTC. Translating it yields CASSLAGNEQYF.

Only a few counts were recorded for this clonotype. The chain is built from TRBV20-1 and TRBJ2-3; 10 bases are a match to TRBD2. In germline, CDR1 is DFQATT, CDR2 SNEGSKA (reference sequence). The length of the CDR3 is 17 residues. V lost 3 bases to trimming and J lost 0 bases; unmatched junction nucleotides: 9. As DNA, the CDR3 is TGCAGTGCTAGTATGCTAGCGGGGGCCGATAGCACAGATACGCAGTATTTT. Amino acids: CSASMLAGADSTDTQYF.

CDR3 protein: CAISQGGTNGETQYF. CDR3 sequence (DNA): TGTGCCATCAGTCAAGGAGGAACCAATGGAGAGACCCAGTACTTC. The chain employs TRBV10-3 and TRBJ2-5; D might be TRBD2 (5 bases). The CDR3 spans 15 residues. Trimming pared 5 bases from V and 4 bases from J, leaving 17 bases between. CDR1 and CDR2 from the germline V gene are ENHRY and SYGVKD.

This clonotype appeared a few times. V usage is TRBV20-1 and J usage is TRBJ2-7, with TRBD1 as a possible D gene (6 bases). CDR3 length: 13 amino acids. Trimming left V 0 bases short and J 7 bases short, with 13 bases between. CDR1 and CDR2 (germline): DFQATT, SNEGSKA (reference sequence). CDR3 DNA sequence: TGCAGTGCTAGAGATACAGGGTCTCAGGAGCAGTACGTC. Translation: CSARDTGSQEQYV.

This clonotype was counted between two and nine times. The chain couples TRBV5-1 to TRBJ1-1, with D tentatively TRBD1 (6 bases). The V gene lost 2 bases and the J gene lost 1 base, with 9 bases spanning the gap. Per the germline V gene, CDR1 is SGHRS and CDR2 is YFSETQ. The length of the CDR3 is 14 residues. The CDR3 sequence: CASSLTGQNTEAFF. The CDR3 DNA follows: TGCGCCAGCAGCTTAACAGGGCAGAACACTGAAGCTTTCTTT.

The chain is built from TRBV21-1 and TRBJ2-7; TRBD1 reflects the table's D call only, with no check against the DNA. TRBV21-1 is described as a pseudogene. The CDR3 runs 13 residues. CDR3 loop: CASSRDRPHEQYF. In DNA, the CDR3 is TGTGCCAGCAGCAGAGACAGGCCACACGAGCAGTACTTC.